This entry lists 14 T cell receptor beta chains sequenced from one sample in a study of blood T cell repertoires in COVID-19. Method: immunoSEQ multiplex PCR; TCRdb's copy keeps in-frame clones and lacks some. This repertoire shows some 97,000 clones, approximately 89% found once; its top ten account for about 1%. Sequenced material: peripheral blood. These receptors were taken from a man aged 55 to 70 with acute or convalescent COVID-19.

The chain joins TRBV15 to TRBJ2-7; 8 bases align to TRBD1. The V and J ends lost 2 bases and 6 bases, in that order; junction bases with no gene match: 3. This CDR3 has 13 residues. Germline CDR1 LNHNV, CDR2 YYDKDF (reference sequence). The CDR3 loop is CATSRSRGREQYF. The CDR3 DNA reads as TGTGCCACCAGCAGATCCAGGGGGCGCGAGCAGTACTTC.

This clone was seen a single time. The V and J genes are TRBV28 and TRBJ1-5; weak D call: TRBD1 (5 bases). Germline CDR1 reads MDHEN; CDR2 reads SYDVKM. The CDR3 extends over 16 amino acids. V lost 7 bases and J 2 bases, leaving 18 bases between the germline ends. The CDR3 region has the DNA TGTGCCAGCACCCACGGGGGGGGAGAGGGCAATCAGCCCCAGCATTTT. It codes for CASTHGGGEGNQPQHF.

This chain connects TRBV12-5 to TRBJ2-3; TRBD1 matches at 7 bases. Germline values: CDR1 LGHNT, CDR2 FRNRAP. The V segment lost 6 bases and the J segment 0 bases; nucleotides outside the gene matches: 15. This CDR3 is built from 18 residues. CDR3 nucleotides: TGTGCTAGTGGACGAGGGACAGATAGAACCCCTAGCACAGATACGCAGTATTTT. Translating it yields CASGRGTDRTPSTDTQYF.

The table lists this clone with a count of one. The chain combines TRBV28 with TRBJ2-3; 16 nucleotides align to TRBD2. V shed 5 bases, J shed 2 bases, and the junction held 13 bases outside the gene matches. Per the germline V gene, CDR1 is MDHEN and CDR2 is SYDVKM. The CDR3 covers 20 residues. Here the CDR3 reads CASSPYALGLAGGITDTQYF. As DNA, the CDR3 is TGTGCCAGCAGTCCCTATGCTTTGGGACTAGCGGGAGGGATCACAGATACGCAGTATTTT.

The rearrangement uses TRBV5-1 and TRBJ2-3; 11 nucleotides line up with TRBD1. The length of the CDR3 is 18 residues. The junction had 6 bases not matched to a gene; V was cut back by 0 bases and J by 0 bases. Per the germline V gene, CDR1 is SGHRS and CDR2 is YFSETQ. The DNA for the CDR3 is TGCGCCAGCAGCTTGGGAGGACAGGGGGCGTCTAGCACAGATACGCAGTATTTT. Amino acid sequence: CASSLGGQGASSTDTQYF.

The chain carries TRBV7-9 and TRBJ1-4; TRBD1 is a possible D gene (6 bases). Germline CDR1 is SEHNR and CDR2 is FQNEAQ (reference sequence). The CDR3 covers 15 residues. Trimming cost V 8 bases and J 8 bases, with 21 bases left between them. CDR3 sequence: CASAPRAGAGEKLFF. The CDR3 DNA reads TGTGCCAGCGCCCCCCGGGCGGGGGCTGGAGAAAAACTGTTTTTT.

This chain links TRBV2 with TRBJ2-1, with a weak D call TRBD2 (6 bases). This CDR3 has 15 residues. Germline V gene data show CDR1 as SNHLY and CDR2 as FYNNEI. Trimming pared 2 bases from V and 7 bases from J, leaving 15 bases between. The CDR3 region is CASSEPAGLTNEQFF. The CDR3 nucleotides are TGTGCCAGCAGTGAACCGGCGGGATTAACAAATGAGCAGTTCTTC.

The chain joins TRBV6-6 to TRBJ2-7, with TRBD1 matching 7 bases. This CDR3 spans 13 amino acids. The V gene's germline CDR1 is MNHNY and CDR2 SVGAGI (reference sequence). The junction had 4 bases not matched to a gene; V was cut back by 4 bases and J by 4 bases. The CDR3 DNA is TGTGCCAGCAGTTGGGACAGAGAATACGAGCAGTACGTC. Amino acid sequence: CASSWDREYEQYV.

The genes are TRBV7-2 and TRBJ1-6, with D perhaps TRBD1 (5 bases). Trimming stripped 2 bases from V and 6 bases from J, with 14 bases between. The CDR3 has 16 amino acids. Per the germline V gene, CDR1 is SGHTA and CDR2 is FQGNSA. The CDR3 loop reads CASSLKGLYPNSPLHF. The CDR3 DNA reads TGTGCCAGCAGCTTAAAGGGGCTCTACCCTAATTCACCCCTCCACTTT. The variable domain in full, completed from reference TRBV7-2 and TRBJ1-6, reads GAGVSQSPSNKVTEKGKDVELRCDPISGHTALYWYRQSLGQGLEFLIYFQGNSAPDKSGLPSDRFSAERTGGSVSTLTIQRTQQEDSAVYLCASSLKGLYPNSPLHFGNGTRLTVT.

The chain couples TRBV27 to TRBJ1-2; a possible D gene is TRBD1 (5 bases). The length of the CDR3 is 15 residues. CDR1 is MNHEY and CDR2 is SMNVEV in the germline V gene (reference sequence). Trimming shortened V by 4 bases and J by 5 bases, and 17 bases separated the two germline ends. The CDR3: CASSSAGLIEYGYTF. The CDR3 region has the DNA TGTGCCAGCAGTTCAGCAGGGCTAATAGAATATGGCTACACCTTC.

The V call is TRBV2, the J call TRBJ1-1; D ambiguous. CDR1 is SNHLY, CDR2 FYNNEI, per germline. The CDR3 contains 13 residues. With 3 bases removed from V and 1 base from J, the gap between germline ends came to 6 bases. CDR3 sequence (DNA): TGTGCCAGCAGTGAGGGCAGGAACACTGAAGCTTTCTTT. It yields the protein CASSEGRNTEAFF. Full variable domain (rest looked up from reference TRBV2 and TRBJ1-1): EPEVTQTPSHQVTQMGQEVILRCVPISNHLYFYWYRQILGQKVEFLVSFYNNEISEKSEIFDDQFSVERPDGSNFTLKIRSTKLEDSAMYFCASSEGRNTEAFFGQGTRLTVV.

The V gene is TRBV6-5, the J gene TRBJ2-1, with unresolved D. The CDR3 loop spans 13 amino acids. CDR1 and CDR2 (germline): MNHEY, SVGAGI. Trimming stripped 8 bases from V and 5 bases from J, with 13 bases between. CDR3 sequence reads: CASRNGAHNEQFF. The CDR3 DNA follows: TGTGCCAGCCGGAACGGAGCTCACAATGAGCAGTTCTTC.

The chain joins TRBV5-1 to TRBJ2-3, with 9 positions matching TRBD2. The CDR3 has 16 amino acids. With V trimmed by 4 bases and J by 0 bases, 6 bases remained unmatched. The V gene's germline CDR1 is SGHRS and CDR2 YFSETQ. The DNA of the CDR3 is TGCGCCAGCAGCGCCGGACTAGCGCCTAGCACAGATACGCAGTATTTT. Translation gives CASSAGLAPSTDTQYF.

This chain connects TRBV28 to TRBJ2-2; TRBD2 agrees at 10 bases. Germline V gene sequence: CDR1 MDHEN, CDR2 SYDVKM. V lost 5 bases to trimming and J lost 5 bases; unmatched junction nucleotides: 14. The length of the CDR3 is 18 residues. In DNA, the CDR3 is TGTGCCAGCAGTGCAAACCGTCTAGCGGGAGTATTAACCGGGGAGCTGTTTTTT. Protein: CASSANRLAGVLTGELFF.